This section outlines one T cell receptor (beta chain) sequence together with its context. Germline lookup yields CDR1 LNHDA and CDR2 SQIVND (reference sequence). The length of the CDR3 is 16 residues. V lost 3 bases and J 1 base, leaving 13 bases between the germline ends. The sample is drawn from a study of T cell changes during pregnancy in multiple sclerosis. Using immunoSEQ multiplex PCR, the repertoire was profiled, and TCRdb retains in-frame clones only, with some absent. The sample yields about 92,000 clones, around 92% seen once. The sequence came from a female donor with multiple sclerosis, enrolled in a pregnancy study. The J gene is TRBJ1-5, the V gene TRBV19, with D uncertain. Sample: peripheral blood, taken in the first trimester of pregnancy. CDR3 bases: TGTGCCAGTAGTATCCATAGACCGACAAGCAATCAGCCCCAGCATTTT. It codes for CASSIHRPTSNQPQHF.